The 6 T cell receptor beta chains presented below share a single source sample, sequenced in a study of T cells after yellow fever vaccination. TCRdb reanalysed the 5' RACE reads using MiXCR and keeps one entry per CDR3 protein. Among about 320,000 distinct CDR3 sequences listed, roughly an eighth were seen once. The input for sequencing was CD4+ T cells sorted from PBMCs, taken 15 days after the yellow fever booster vaccination. These receptors came from a man between 18 and 35 years old who received the YFV17D yellow fever vaccine.

The chain uses TRBV29-1 and TRBJ2-4, with 10 positions matching TRBD1. Trimming at V came to 5 bases and at J to 7 bases, leaving 2 bases not matched to a gene. The germline gives CDR1 SQVTM, CDR2 ANQGSEA. The CDR3 loop spans 12 amino acids. CDR3 sequence reads: CSVSTGGNIQYF. The CDR3 bases are TGCAGCGTTTCGACAGGGGGCAACATTCAGTACTTC.

This clonotype was seen a handful of times. This sequence joins TRBV29-1 and TRBJ1-1; D remains ambiguous. Trimming took 7 bases from V and 7 from J, leaving 19 bases between them. CDR3 length equals 13 residues. From germline, CDR1 is SQVTM and CDR2 ANQGSEA. In DNA form, the CDR3 reads TGCAGCGCCATGGCCGCGGGGAGCGGTGAAGCTTTCTTT. Translated: CSAMAAGSGEAFF.

CDR3 nucleotide sequence: TGTGCCAGCAGTGGGACCGCGAACACCGGGGAGCTGTTTTTT. Translated: CASSGTANTGELFF. This chain links TRBV6-4 with TRBJ2-2, with no clear D. The CDR3 is 14 amino acids. Germline lookup yields CDR1 MRHNA and CDR2 SNTAGT. V was pared by 4 bases and J by 0 bases, with 6 bases between.

The CDR3 nucleotides are TGTGCCAGCGGAAAGGGGGTAGTGGTTGCGGACACTGAAGCTTTCTTT. It translates to CASGKGVVVADTEAFF. The genes are TRBV11-2 and TRBJ1-1, with D maybe TRBD1 (6 bases). Trimming stripped 8 bases from V and 3 bases from J, with 22 bases between. The CDR3 length is 16 residues. Germline V lookup: CDR1 SGHAT, CDR2 FQNNGV.

This chain uses TRBV5-1 with TRBJ2-1, with D unclear. This CDR3 has 14 amino acids. V dropped 7 bases and J dropped 0 bases, with 11 bases sitting between them. Germline V gene data show CDR1 as SGHRS and CDR2 as YFSETQ. The CDR3 protein is CASRNSGSYNEQFF. The CDR3 DNA reads as TGCGCCAGCCGAAACTCCGGCTCCTACAATGAGCAGTTCTTC.

This clonotype was observed a few times. The rearrangement uses TRBV5-1 and TRBJ2-2; TRBD1 matches at 9 bases. The V and J ends lost 0 bases and 3 bases, in that order; junction bases with no gene match: 6. The germline V gene has CDR1 SGHRS and CDR2 YFSETQ. This CDR3 comprises 17 residues. CDR3 DNA sequence: TGCGCCAGCAGCTTGGGGCCGGGACAGGGCGACACCGGGGAGCTGTTTTTT. The encoded protein is CASSLGPGQGDTGELFF. Full variable domain (outside the CDR3, taken from reference TRBV5-1 and TRBJ2-2): KAGVTQTPRYLIKTRGQQVTLSCSPISGHRSVSWYQQTPGQGLQFLFEYFSETQRNKGNFPGRFSGRQFSNSRSEMNVSTLELGDSALYLCASSLGPGQGDTGELFFGEGSRLTVL.